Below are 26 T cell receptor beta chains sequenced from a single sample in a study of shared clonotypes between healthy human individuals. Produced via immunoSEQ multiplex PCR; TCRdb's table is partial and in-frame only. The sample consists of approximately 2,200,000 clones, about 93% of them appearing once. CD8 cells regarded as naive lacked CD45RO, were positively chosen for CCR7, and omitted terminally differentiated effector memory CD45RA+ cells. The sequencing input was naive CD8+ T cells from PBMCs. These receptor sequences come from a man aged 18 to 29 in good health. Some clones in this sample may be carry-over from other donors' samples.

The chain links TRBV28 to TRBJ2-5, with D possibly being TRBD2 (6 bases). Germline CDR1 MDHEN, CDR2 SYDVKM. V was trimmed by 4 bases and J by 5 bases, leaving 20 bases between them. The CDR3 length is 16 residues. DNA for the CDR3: TGTGCCAGCAGTTCGGCGACTAGAGGGCTAGGGGAGACCCAGTACTTC. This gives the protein CASSSATRGLGETQYF.

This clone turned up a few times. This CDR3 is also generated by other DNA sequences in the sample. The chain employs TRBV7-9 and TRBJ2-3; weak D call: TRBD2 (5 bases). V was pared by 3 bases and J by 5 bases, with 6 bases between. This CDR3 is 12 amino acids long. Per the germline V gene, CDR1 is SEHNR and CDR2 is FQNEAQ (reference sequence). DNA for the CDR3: TGTGCCAGCAGCTTCGGGGAAGATACGCAGTATTTT. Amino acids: CASSFGEDTQYF.

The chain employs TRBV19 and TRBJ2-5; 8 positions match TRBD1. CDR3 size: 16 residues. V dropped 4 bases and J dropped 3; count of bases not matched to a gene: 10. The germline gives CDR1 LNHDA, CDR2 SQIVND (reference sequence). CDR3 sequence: CASSNRNRGLEETQYF. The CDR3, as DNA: TGTGCCAGTAGTAACCGAAACAGGGGGTTAGAAGAGACCCAGTACTTC.

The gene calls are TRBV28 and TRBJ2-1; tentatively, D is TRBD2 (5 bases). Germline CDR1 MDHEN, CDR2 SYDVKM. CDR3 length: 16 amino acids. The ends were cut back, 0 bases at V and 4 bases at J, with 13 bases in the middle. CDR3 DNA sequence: TGTGCCAGCAGTTTATGGGGAGAAGATCTTTACAATGAGCAGTTCTTC. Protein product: CASSLWGEDLYNEQFF.

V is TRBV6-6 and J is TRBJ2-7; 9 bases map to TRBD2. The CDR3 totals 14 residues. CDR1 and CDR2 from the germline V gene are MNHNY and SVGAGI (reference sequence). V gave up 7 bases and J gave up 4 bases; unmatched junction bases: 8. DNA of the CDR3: TGTGCCAGCAAATCTGGGACTAGCCGTTACGAGCAGTACTTC. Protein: CASKSGTSRYEQYF.

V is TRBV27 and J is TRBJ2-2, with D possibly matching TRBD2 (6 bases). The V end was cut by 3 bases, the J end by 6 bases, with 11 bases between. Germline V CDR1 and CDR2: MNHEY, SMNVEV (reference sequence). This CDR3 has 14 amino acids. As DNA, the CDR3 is TGTGCCAGCAGTTTGTCGGGAGTAGCCGGGGAGCTGTTTTTT. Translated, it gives CASSLSGVAGELFF.

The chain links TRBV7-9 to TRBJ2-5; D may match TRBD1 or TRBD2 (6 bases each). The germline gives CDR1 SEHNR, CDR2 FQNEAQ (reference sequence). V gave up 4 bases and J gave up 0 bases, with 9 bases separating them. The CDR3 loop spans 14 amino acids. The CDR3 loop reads CASSSGGNQETQYF. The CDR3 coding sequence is TGTGCCAGCAGCTCCGGGGGCAACCAAGAGACCCAGTACTTC.

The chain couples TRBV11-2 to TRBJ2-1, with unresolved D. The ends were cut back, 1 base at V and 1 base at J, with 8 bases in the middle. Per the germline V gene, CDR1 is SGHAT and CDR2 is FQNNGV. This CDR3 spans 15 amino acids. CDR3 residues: CASSLGAASYNEQFF. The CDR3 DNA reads TGTGCCAGCAGCTTAGGCGCGGCGTCCTACAATGAGCAGTTCTTC.

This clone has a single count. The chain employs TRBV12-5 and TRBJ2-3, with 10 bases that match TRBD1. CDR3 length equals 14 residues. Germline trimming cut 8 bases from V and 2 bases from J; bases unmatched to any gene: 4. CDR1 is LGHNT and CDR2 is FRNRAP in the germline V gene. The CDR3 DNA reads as TGTGCTAGTTCCGGGACAGGGGTCACAGATACGCAGTATTTT. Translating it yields CASSGTGVTDTQYF.

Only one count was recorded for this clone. The DNA of the CDR3 is TGTGCCACAGGGGGGCAGTACACCGGGGAGCTGTTTTTT. Its translation: CATGGQYTGELFF. The chain couples TRBV7-9 to TRBJ2-2, with a possible D match to TRBD1 (7 bases). CDR3 length: 13 amino acids. Germline-derived CDR1 and CDR2 are SEHNR and FQNEAQ (reference sequence). The ends were cut back, 10 bases at V and 3 bases at J, with 12 bases in the middle.

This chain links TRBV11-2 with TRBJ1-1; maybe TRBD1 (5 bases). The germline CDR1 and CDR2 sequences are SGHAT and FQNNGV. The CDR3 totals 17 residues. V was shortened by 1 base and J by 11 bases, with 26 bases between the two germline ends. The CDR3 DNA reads TGTGCCAGCAGCTTAGCGTCAGGGCCCTATTCCCAGGTTTGGGCTTTCTTT. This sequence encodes CASSLASGPYSQVWAFF.

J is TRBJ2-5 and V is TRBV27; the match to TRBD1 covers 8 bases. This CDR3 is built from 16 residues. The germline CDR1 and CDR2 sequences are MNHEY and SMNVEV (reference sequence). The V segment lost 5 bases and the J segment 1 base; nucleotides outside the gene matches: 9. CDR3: CASSPRQGSFQETQYF. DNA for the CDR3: TGTGCCAGCAGTCCCCGACAGGGGTCCTTCCAAGAGACCCAGTACTTC.

The CDR3 region has the DNA TGTGCCTGGACACTCGCCGGGACTAGCGACCCCTTTTCCTACAATGAGCAGTTCTTC. Translation gives CAWTLAGTSDPFSYNEQFF. The V call is TRBV30, the J call TRBJ2-1; 10 bases map to TRBD2. Germline CDR1 and CDR2: GTSNPN and SVGIG (reference sequence). The V and J ends lost 4 bases and 1 base, in that order; junction bases with no gene match: 16. CDR3 length: 19 amino acids.

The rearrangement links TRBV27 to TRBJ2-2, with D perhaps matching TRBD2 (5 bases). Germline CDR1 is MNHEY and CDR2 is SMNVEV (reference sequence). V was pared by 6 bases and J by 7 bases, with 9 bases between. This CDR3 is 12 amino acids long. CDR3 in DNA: TGTGCCAGCAGCGCCCGGGGCGGGGAGCTGTTTTTT. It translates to CASSARGGELFF.

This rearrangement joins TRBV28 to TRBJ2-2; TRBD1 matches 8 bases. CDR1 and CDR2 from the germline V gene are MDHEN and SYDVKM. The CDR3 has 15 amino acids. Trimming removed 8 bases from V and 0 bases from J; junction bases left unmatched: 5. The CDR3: CASSADRANTGELFF. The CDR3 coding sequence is TGTGCCAGCTCTGCGGACAGGGCGAACACCGGGGAGCTGTTTTTT. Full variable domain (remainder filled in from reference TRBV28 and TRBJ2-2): DVKVTQSSRYLVKRTGEKVFLECVQDMDHENMFWYRQDPGLGLRLIYFSYDVKMKEKGDIPEGYSVSREKKERFSLILESASTNQTSMYLCASSADRANTGELFFGEGSRLTVL.

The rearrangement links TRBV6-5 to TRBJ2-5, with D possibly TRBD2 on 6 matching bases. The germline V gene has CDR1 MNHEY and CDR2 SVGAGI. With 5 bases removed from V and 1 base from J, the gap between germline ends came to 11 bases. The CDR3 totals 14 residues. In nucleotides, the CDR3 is TGTGCCAGCAGTCCAAGCGGGTCCCAAGAGACCCAGTACTTC. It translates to CASSPSGSQETQYF.

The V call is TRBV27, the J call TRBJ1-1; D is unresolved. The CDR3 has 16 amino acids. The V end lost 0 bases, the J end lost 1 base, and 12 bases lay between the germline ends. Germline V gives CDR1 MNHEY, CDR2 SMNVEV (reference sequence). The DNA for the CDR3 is TGTGCCAGCAGTTTATCGTTAGGATACCCGAACACTGAAGCTTTCTTT. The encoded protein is CASSLSLGYPNTEAFF.

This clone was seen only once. For the CDR3, the DNA is TGCGCCAGCAGCTTGGGTGGCGGGAGGGCCGCAGATACGCAGTATTTT. It specifies CASSLGGGRAADTQYF. The chain links TRBV5-1 to TRBJ2-3, with 9 bases fitting TRBD2. There are 16 residues in the CDR3. From germline, CDR1 is SGHRS and CDR2 YFSETQ. J lost 4 bases, V lost 0 bases, and 6 bases had no gene match.

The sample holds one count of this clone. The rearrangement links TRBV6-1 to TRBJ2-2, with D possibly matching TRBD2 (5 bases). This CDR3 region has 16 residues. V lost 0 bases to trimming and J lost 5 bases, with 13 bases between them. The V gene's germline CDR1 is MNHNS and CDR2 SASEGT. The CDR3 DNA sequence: TGTGCCAGCAGTGAAGCGCGGGCAGGTACAACCGGGGAGCTGTTTTTT. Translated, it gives CASSEARAGTTGELFF.

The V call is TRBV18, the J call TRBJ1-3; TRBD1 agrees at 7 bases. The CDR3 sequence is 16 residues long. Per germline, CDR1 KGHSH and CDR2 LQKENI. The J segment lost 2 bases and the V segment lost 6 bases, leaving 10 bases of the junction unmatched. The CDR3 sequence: CASSGPGTETGNTIYF. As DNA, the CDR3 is TGTGCCAGCTCCGGACCCGGGACAGAGACTGGAAACACCATATATTTT. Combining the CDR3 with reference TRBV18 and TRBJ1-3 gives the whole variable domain NAGVMQNPRHLVRRRGQEARLRCSPMKGHSHVYWYRQLPEEGLKFMVYLQKENIIDESGMPKERFSAEFPKEGPSILRIQQVVRGDSAAYFCASSGPGTETGNTIYFGEGSWLTVV.

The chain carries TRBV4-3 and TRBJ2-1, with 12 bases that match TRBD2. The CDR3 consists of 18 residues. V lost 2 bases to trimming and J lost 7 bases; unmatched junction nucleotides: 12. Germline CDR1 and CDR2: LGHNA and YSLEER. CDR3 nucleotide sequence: TGCGCCAGCAGCCAAACCACAAGACTAGCGGGAGTGGGGAATGAGCAGTTCTTC. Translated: CASSQTTRLAGVGNEQFF.

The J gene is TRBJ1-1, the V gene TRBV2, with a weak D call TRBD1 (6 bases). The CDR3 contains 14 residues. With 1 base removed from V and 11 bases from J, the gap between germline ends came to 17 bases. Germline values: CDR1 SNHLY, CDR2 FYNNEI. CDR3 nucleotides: TGTGCCAGCAGTGAAGGGGGGACAAACCTGGGGGCTTTCTTT. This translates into CASSEGGTNLGAFF.

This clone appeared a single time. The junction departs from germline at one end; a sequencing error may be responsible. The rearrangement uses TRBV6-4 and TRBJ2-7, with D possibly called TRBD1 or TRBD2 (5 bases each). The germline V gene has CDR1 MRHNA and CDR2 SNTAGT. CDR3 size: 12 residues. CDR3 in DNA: TGTGCCAGCAGGGACTCCTCAGGGGAGCAGTACTTC. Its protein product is CASRDSSGEQYF.

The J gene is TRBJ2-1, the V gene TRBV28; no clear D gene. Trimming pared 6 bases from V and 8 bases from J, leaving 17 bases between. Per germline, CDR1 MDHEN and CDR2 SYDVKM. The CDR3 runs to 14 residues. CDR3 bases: TGTGCCAGCAGCCCCGGACGGAGATCGGATGAGCAGTTCTTC. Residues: CASSPGRRSDEQFF.

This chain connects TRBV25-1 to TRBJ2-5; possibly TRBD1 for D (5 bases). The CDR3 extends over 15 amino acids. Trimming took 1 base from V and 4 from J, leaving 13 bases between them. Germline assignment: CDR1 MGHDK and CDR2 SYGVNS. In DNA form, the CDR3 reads TGTGCCAGCAGTGAATGGGCAGGGTCGCGAGAGACCCAGTACTTC. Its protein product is CASSEWAGSRETQYF.

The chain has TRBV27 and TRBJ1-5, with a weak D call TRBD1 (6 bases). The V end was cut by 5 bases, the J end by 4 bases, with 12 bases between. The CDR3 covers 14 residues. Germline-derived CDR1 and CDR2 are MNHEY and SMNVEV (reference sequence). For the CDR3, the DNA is TGTGCCAGCAGTAGAGGGGGGATTAATCAGCCCCAGCATTTT. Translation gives CASSRGGINQPQHF.